These 5 T cell receptor beta chains share one sample of origin, sequenced in a study of T cell repertoires in cytomegalovirus infection. In TCRdb, the reads were re-called with MiXCR into one record per CDR3 protein. The top ten hold 15% to 20% of the sample, which has under 850,000 distinct CDR3 sequences, 30% to 35% seen once. Their target antigens are unknown. Sequences were derived from cultured PBMCs, sampled from culture after CMV antigen stimulation. The source of these receptors is a human donor in good health (CMV status not recorded). Some clones in this sample may be carry-over from other donors' samples.

The J gene is TRBJ1-6, the V gene TRBV7-2; the D gene is possibly TRBD1 (5 bases). Trimming left V 2 bases short and J 8 bases short, with 13 bases between. Germline values: CDR1 SGHTA, CDR2 FQGNSA. This CDR3 region has 15 residues. CDR3 sequence reads: CASSLNSGCYSPLHF. The CDR3, as DNA: TGTGCCAGCAGCTTAAATTCAGGGTGCTATTCACCCCTCCACTTT.

This clonotype was counted only a few times. J is TRBJ2-1 and V is TRBV19; TRBD2 might be the D (6 bases). The CDR3 has 16 residues. Trimming pared 5 bases from V and 2 bases from J, leaving 16 bases between. Germline CDR1 and CDR2: LNHDA and SQIVND (reference sequence). The CDR3 loop is CASSRRGGIAYNEQFF. As DNA, the CDR3 is TGTGCCAGTAGTCGACGCGGCGGGATCGCCTACAATGAGCAGTTCTTC.

The chain uses TRBV19 and TRBJ1-4; 9 nucleotides match TRBD1. The germline gives CDR1 LNHDA, CDR2 SQIVND (reference sequence). The CDR3 is 16 residues long. Trimming cost V 5 bases and J 5 bases; bases outside gene matches: 9. The CDR3 DNA follows: TGTGCCAGTAGTCGGGGACAGGGCCTCCCAAATGAAAAACTGTTTTTT. Translating gives CASSRGQGLPNEKLFF. The entire variable domain, with the rest obtained from reference TRBV19 and TRBJ1-4, is as follows: DGGITQSPKYLFRKEGQNVTLSCEQNLNHDAMYWYRQDPGQGLRLIYYSQIVNDFQKGDIAEGYSVSREKKESFPLTVTSAQKNPTAFYLCASSRGQGLPNEKLFFGSGTQLSVL.

The genes are TRBV5-4 and TRBJ2-7, with D perhaps TRBD2 (6 bases). Germline V CDR1 and CDR2: SGHNT, YYREEE (reference sequence). V lost 4 bases and J lost 1, with 15 bases in between. The CDR3 is made up of 15 amino acids. The CDR3 region is CASSNLDGRSYEQYF. CDR3 DNA: TGTGCCAGCAGCAATCTTGACGGGAGATCCTACGAGCAGTACTTC.

The J gene is TRBJ1-2, the V gene TRBV6-1; weak D call: TRBD1 (5 bases). The germline V gene has CDR1 MNHNS and CDR2 SASEGT. With 7 bases removed from V and 8 bases from J, the gap between germline ends came to 20 bases. The CDR3 contains 14 residues. The CDR3, as DNA: TGTGCCAGCATCTCTCTCAGGGACGGAGGCGGCTACACCTTC. Translating it yields CASISLRDGGGYTF.